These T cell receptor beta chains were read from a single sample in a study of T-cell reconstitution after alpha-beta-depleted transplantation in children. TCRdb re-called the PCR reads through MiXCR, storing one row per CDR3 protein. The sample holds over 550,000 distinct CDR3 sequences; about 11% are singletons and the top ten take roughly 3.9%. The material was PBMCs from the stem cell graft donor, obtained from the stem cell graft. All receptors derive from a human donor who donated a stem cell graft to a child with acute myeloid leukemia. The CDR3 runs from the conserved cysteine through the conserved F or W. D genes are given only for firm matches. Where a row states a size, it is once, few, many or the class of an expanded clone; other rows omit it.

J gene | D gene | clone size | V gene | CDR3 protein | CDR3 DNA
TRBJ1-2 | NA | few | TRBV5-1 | CASSLQGISNYGYTF | TGCGCCAGCAGCTTGCAGGGGATTTCTAACTATGGCTACACCTTC
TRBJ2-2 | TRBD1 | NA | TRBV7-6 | CASSPTGTTGELFF | TGTGCCAGCAGCCCGACAGGGACCACCGGGGAGCTGTTTTTT
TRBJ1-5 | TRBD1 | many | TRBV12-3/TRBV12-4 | CASSDREGQPQHF | TGTGCCAGCAGTGACAGGGAAGGGCAGCCCCAGCATTTT
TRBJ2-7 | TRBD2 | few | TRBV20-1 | CSAHRLAGGSHEQYF | TGCAGTGCTCACCGACTAGCGGGAGGTTCCCACGAGCAGTACTTC
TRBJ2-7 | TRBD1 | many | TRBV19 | CASSAGQGSYEQYF | TGTGCCAGTAGTGCGGGACAGGGGTCCTACGAGCAGTACTTC
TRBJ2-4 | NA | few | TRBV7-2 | CASSPSPNIQYF | TGTGCCAGCAGCCCGAGCCCGAACATTCAGTACTTC
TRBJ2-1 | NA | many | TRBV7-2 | CASSYGGGTNEQFF | TGTGCCAGCAGCTACGGGGGAGGTACCAATGAGCAGTTCTTC
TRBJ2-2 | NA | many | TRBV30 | CAWSAEFVLFF | TGTGCCTGGAGTGCTGAATTTGTGCTGTTTTTT
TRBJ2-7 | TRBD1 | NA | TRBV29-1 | CSVEDQDRSSYEQYF | TGCAGCGTTGAAGATCAGGACAGGTCGTCCTACGAGCAGTACTTC
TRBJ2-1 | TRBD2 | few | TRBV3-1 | CASSLRGREEVEQFF | TGTGCCAGCAGCCTCCGGGGTCGGGAGGAGGTGGAGCAGTTCTTC
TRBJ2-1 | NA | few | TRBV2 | CASRRDISEQFF | TGTGCCAGCAGACGGGACATAAGTGAGCAGTTCTTC
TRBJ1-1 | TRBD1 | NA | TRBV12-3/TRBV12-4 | CASSPRTGGANTEAFF | TGTGCCAGCAGTCCTAGGACAGGGGGCGCGAATACTGAAGCTTTCTTT
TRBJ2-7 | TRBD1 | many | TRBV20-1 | CSAMVQGKYEQYF | TGCAGTGCTATGGTACAGGGGAAATACGAGCAGTACTTC
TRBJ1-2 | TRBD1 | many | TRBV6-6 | CASSSGQTWGYTF | TGTGCCAGCAGTTCGGGACAGACCTGGGGCTACACCTTC
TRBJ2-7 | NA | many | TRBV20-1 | CSARDLQRGPYEQYF | TGCAGTGCTAGAGATCTGCAAAGGGGTCCCTACGAGCAGTACTTC
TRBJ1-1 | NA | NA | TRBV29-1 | CSPFVLTNTEAFF | TGCAGCCCTTTCGTATTAACGAACACTGAAGCTTTCTTT
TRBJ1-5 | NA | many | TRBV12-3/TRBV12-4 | CASSLNLGGDSNQPQHF | TGTGCCAGCAGTTTGAATCTGGGAGGGGATAGCAATCAGCCCCAGCATTTT
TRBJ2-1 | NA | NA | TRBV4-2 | CASSQPRQVQIYNEQFF | TGTGCCAGCAGCCAACCCCGGCAGGTCCAAATCTACAATGAGCAGTTCTTC
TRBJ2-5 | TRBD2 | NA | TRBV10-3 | CAISWGTSGLQETQYF | TGTGCCATCAGTTGGGGGACTAGCGGACTCCAAGAGACCCAGTACTTC
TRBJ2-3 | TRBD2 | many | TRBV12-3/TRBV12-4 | CASSLGLTSGLRGDTQYF | TGTGCCAGCAGTTTAGGTTTGACTAGCGGGCTGAGGGGAGATACGCAGTATTTT
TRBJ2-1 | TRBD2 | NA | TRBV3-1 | CACSQDLAGGSYNEQFF | TGTGCCTGCTCCCAAGATCTAGCGGGAGGGTCTTACAATGAGCAGTTCTTC
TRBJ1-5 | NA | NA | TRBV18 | CASSPGGNNQPQHF | TGTGCCAGCTCACCGGGGGGGAACAATCAGCCCCAGCATTTT
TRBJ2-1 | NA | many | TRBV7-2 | CASSPTRDNNEQFF | TGTGCCAGCAGCCCCACTAGAGACAACAATGAGCAGTTCTTC
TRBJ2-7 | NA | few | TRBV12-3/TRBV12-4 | CASSLREGGGEQYF | TGTGCCAGCAGTTTAAGGGAGGGGGGCGGCGAGCAGTACTTC
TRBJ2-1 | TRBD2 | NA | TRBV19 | CASRPGLAGGPSYNEQFF | TGTGCCAGTAGACCGGGACTAGCGGGAGGTCCCTCCTACAATGAGCAGTTCTTC
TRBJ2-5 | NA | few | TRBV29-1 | CSVEWGWQETQYF | TGCAGCGTTGAATGGGGGTGGCAAGAGACCCAGTACTTC
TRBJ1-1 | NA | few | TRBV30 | CAFQSTEAFF | TGTGCCTTCCAGAGCACTGAAGCTTTCTTT